The 19 T cell receptor beta chains listed next were all sequenced from one sample in a study of T cells in Graves' hyperthyroidism and ophthalmopathy (dated by TCRdb to about 2019). Preparation of the library involved multiplex PCR. Sequenced on an Illumina HiSeq 2000. The TCR beta CDR3 regions were amplified from the RNA transcripts. The first round of RT-PCR for the TCR CDR3 was performed with the HTBI primer set and the Qiagen OneStep RT-PCR kit. The public reads were run again by TCRdb, first through fastp at Q25 and then through MiXCR, and only productive beta chains were kept. Records with the same CDR3 protein are collapsed into one entry carrying the most frequent genes and DNA. In this sample the table shows around 180,000 distinct CDR3 sequences, about a sixth of which occur a single time. The ten biggest clones cover roughly 30% of the sample. Sample: blood. These receptors all come from a woman in her 50s with Graves' hyperthyroidism.

This clonotype was counted many times. The J gene is TRBJ2-7, the V gene TRBV6-1; 9 bases map to TRBD1. Germline lookup yields CDR1 MNHNS and CDR2 SASEGT. V lost 6 bases, J lost 3 bases, and 9 bases stayed unmatched. This CDR3 spans 15 amino acids. CDR3: CASSLTGTGRYEQYF. The CDR3 DNA reads as TGTGCCAGCAGCCTGACCGGGACAGGGCGCTACGAGCAGTACTTC.

In its sample, this clonotype was seen many times. This rearrangement joins TRBV28 to TRBJ1-2, with a weak D call TRBD1 (5 bases). Germline V gene lookup returns CDR1 MDHEN and CDR2 SYDVKM. Trimming shortened V by 1 base and J by 8 bases, and 11 bases separated the two germline ends. The CDR3 extends over 13 amino acids. DNA of the CDR3: TGTGCCAGCAGTTTATATGAAGGGGACGGCTACACCTTC. Encoded protein: CASSLYEGDGYTF.

Ten or more counts support this clonotype. The chain carries TRBV19 and TRBJ1-2, with D unresolved. CDR3 length: 14 residues. V was trimmed by 0 bases and J by 4 bases, leaving 9 bases between them. Germline CDR1 and CDR2: LNHDA and SQIVND (reference sequence). CDR3 region: CASSIDGETYGYTF. The CDR3 DNA follows: TGTGCCAGTAGTATAGATGGAGAAACCTATGGCTACACCTTC.

This clonotype occurred a few times. This chain connects TRBV6-5 to TRBJ1-2; possibly TRBD1 for D (6 bases). CDR1 and CDR2 (germline): MNHEY, SVGAGI. This CDR3 is built from 14 residues. V was cut by 0 bases and J by 3 bases, with 8 bases left in between. The CDR3 here is CASSYSDSYYGYTF. The CDR3 region has the DNA TGTGCCAGCAGTTACTCGGACAGTTACTATGGCTACACCTTC.

This clonotype was detected ten times or more. In DNA, the CDR3 is TGTGCCAGCAGCTTCCTGACGGGGGGTAATCAGCCCCAGCATTTT. Translation: CASSFLTGGNQPQHF. The chain joins TRBV5-5 to TRBJ1-5; a possible D gene is TRBD1 (5 bases). The ends were cut back, 2 bases at V and 4 bases at J, with 13 bases in the middle. Germline lookup yields CDR1 SGHKS and CDR2 YYEKEE (reference sequence). The CDR3 runs 15 residues. The full variable domain, with the rest looked up from reference TRBV5-5 and TRBJ1-5, is DAGVTQSPTHLIKTRGQQVTLRCSPISGHKSVSWYQQVLGQGPQFIFQYYEKEERGRGNFPDRFSARQFPNYSSELNVNALLLGDSALYLCASSFLTGGNQPQHFGDGTRLSIL.

The rearrangement uses TRBV7-9 and TRBJ2-7; D may be TRBD1 (7 bases). The ends were cut back, 4 bases at V and 5 bases at J, with 15 bases in the middle. This CDR3 is built from 14 residues. Germline V gene data show CDR1 as SEHNR and CDR2 as FQNEAQ (reference sequence). The CDR3 DNA reads TGTGCCAGCAGCTCGGAGGGGGCTGGCCACGAGCAGTACTTC. Protein sequence: CASSSEGAGHEQYF.

This clonotype was counted at least ten times. CDR3 nucleotides: TGTGCCACCAGCAGCAACAGGGGGCGTCAGCCCCAGCATTTT. The encoded protein is CATSSNRGRQPQHF. V usage is TRBV15 and J usage is TRBJ1-5; TRBD1 aligns across 9 bases. J lost 6 bases, V lost 3 bases, and 3 bases had no gene match. The CDR3 runs 14 residues. The germline V gene has CDR1 LNHNV and CDR2 YYDKDF (reference sequence).

This clonotype was counted ten times or more. The chain uses TRBV12-3 or TRBV12-4 and TRBJ1-1; D gene ambiguous. The V and J ends lost 6 bases and 6 bases respectively, with 14 bases between them. The length of the CDR3 is 13 residues. CDR3: CASRFVLAAEAFF. CDR3 bases: TGTGCCAGCAGGTTCGTGCTGGCGGCTGAAGCTTTCTTT.

The rearrangement uses TRBV7-2 and TRBJ1-4, with a weak D call TRBD1 (6 bases). There are 15 residues in the CDR3. V gave up 3 bases and J gave up 8 bases, with 16 bases separating them. In germline, CDR1 is SGHTA, CDR2 FQGNSA. As DNA, the CDR3 is TGTGCCAGCAGCTTCAGGACAGCTACTGGAGAAAAACTGTTTTTT. This codes for CASSFRTATGEKLFF.

CDR3 loop: CSVDQINTEAFF. The CDR3 region has the DNA TGCAGCGTCGACCAAATCAACACTGAAGCTTTCTTT. V usage is TRBV29-1 and J usage is TRBJ1-1; D unclear. The CDR3 has 12 amino acids. Germline V gene lookup returns CDR1 SQVTM and CDR2 ANQGSEA. V was clipped by 6 bases and J by 2 bases, with 10 bases between them.

The V gene is TRBV28, the J gene TRBJ2-7; possibly TRBD2 for D (6 bases). CDR3 size: 13 residues. Germline CDR1 MDHEN, CDR2 SYDVKM. Trimming removed 7 bases at V and 1 base at J, with 11 bases between. CDR3 DNA sequence: TGTGCCAGCACCCTCGGGGGTTCCTACGAGCAGTACTTC. This sequence encodes CASTLGGSYEQYF.

This clonotype occurred many times. V is TRBV12-3 or TRBV12-4 and J is TRBJ2-6; 8 bases match TRBD1. V shed 7 bases and J 0 bases; nucleotides not matched to a gene: 2. The CDR3 has 15 amino acids. CDR3 nucleotide sequence: TGTGCCAGCACGGGACAGGTCTCTGGGGCCAACGTCCTGACTTTC. As protein: CASTGQVSGANVLTF.

This clonotype was counted at least ten times. This chain uses TRBV20-1 with TRBJ1-1; no clear D gene. The V and J ends lost 6 bases and 1 base respectively, with 12 bases between them. This CDR3 contains 13 residues. Germline-derived CDR1 and CDR2 are DFQATT and SNEGSKA (reference sequence). CDR3 nucleotides: TGCAGTGCCCATATACCTTGGAACACTGAAGCTTTCTTT. Its protein is CSAHIPWNTEAFF.

Many counts were recorded for this clonotype. The chain carries TRBV11-2 and TRBJ2-3; the D call may be TRBD1 or TRBD2 (5 bases each). The V end lost 3 bases, the J end lost 2 bases, and 18 bases lay between the germline ends. CDR1 is SGHAT, CDR2 FQNNGV, per germline. CDR3 length equals 17 residues. The CDR3 DNA follows: TGTGCCAGCAGCTTGTATCCTCAGGGACCCGTCACAGATACGCAGTATTTT. It translates to CASSLYPQGPVTDTQYF.

This clonotype came up many times. This chain links TRBV28 with TRBJ2-7; no reliable D call. CDR3 length: 11 residues. Trimming cost V 10 bases and J 4 bases, with 11 bases left between them. The germline gives CDR1 MDHEN, CDR2 SYDVKM. Written as DNA, the CDR3 is TGTGCCACTTACAGCCCTTACGAGCAGTACTTC. It specifies CATYSPYEQYF.

This chain connects TRBV5-1 to TRBJ2-5; either TRBD1 or TRBD2 may supply D (5 bases each). The CDR3 consists of 14 residues. In germline, CDR1 is SGHRS, CDR2 YFSETQ. V dropped 4 bases and J dropped 2 bases, with 12 bases sitting between them. The CDR3 reads CASSRDPGQETQYF. The CDR3 DNA follows: TGCGCCAGCAGCCGGGACCCCGGGCAAGAGACCCAGTACTTC.

In its sample, this clonotype was seen many times. This sequence joins TRBV6-2 or TRBV6-3 and TRBJ2-3; TRBD2 is a possible D gene (5 bases). The length of the CDR3 is 14 residues. Deletions cut 3 bases from V and 2 bases from J, with 9 bases between. CDR1 is MNHEY and CDR2 is SVGEGT in the germline V gene. The CDR3 loop reads CASSYLAITDTQYF. In DNA, the CDR3 is TGTGCCAGCAGTTATCTAGCCATCACAGATACGCAGTATTTT.

This clonotype was observed at least ten times. V is TRBV7-8 and J is TRBJ1-2, with D possibly matching TRBD1 (6 bases). Deletions cut 5 bases from V and 7 bases from J, with 26 bases between. The CDR3 sequence is 17 residues long. CDR1 and CDR2 (germline): SGHVS, FQNEAQ. The CDR3 spells CASSGRGLGPGESGYTF. The CDR3 nucleotides read TGTGCCAGCAGCGGGAGGGGGTTAGGCCCAGGGGAGAGTGGCTACACCTTC.

This clonotype appeared many times. This chain connects TRBV20-1 to TRBJ1-1; D gene ambiguous. V was trimmed by 3 bases and J by 3 bases, leaving 14 bases between them. The CDR3 covers 14 residues. The V gene's germline CDR1 is DFQATT and CDR2 SNEGSKA (reference sequence). CDR3 region: CSASLRGPYTEAFF. As DNA, the CDR3 is TGCAGTGCTAGTCTCCGGGGTCCCTACACTGAAGCTTTCTTT.